This T cell receptor beta chain was profiled in a study of blood T cell repertoires in COVID-19. Study details: Acute and convalescent COVID-19 specimens originated in the United States, Italy and Spain.

Assay: immunoSEQ multiplex PCR; the TCRdb copy retains only in-frame clones and omits some. The table records about 91,000 clones, roughly 79% of them present only once. This clone was detected once. The CDR3 totals 17 residues. The germline V gene encodes CDR1 MRHNA and CDR2 SNTAGT. V shed 4 bases and J shed 2 bases, with 21 bases lying between them. Sequencing was performed on peripheral blood. The J gene is TRBJ2-7, the V gene TRBV6-4; D ambiguous. The sequence was collected from a woman aged 80 or over with acute or convalescent COVID-19. CDR3 in DNA: TGTGCCAGCAGTGGCCCCCCTGAGCCTCCATCCCCCTACGAGCAGTACTTC. Residues: CASSGPPEPPSPYEQYF.